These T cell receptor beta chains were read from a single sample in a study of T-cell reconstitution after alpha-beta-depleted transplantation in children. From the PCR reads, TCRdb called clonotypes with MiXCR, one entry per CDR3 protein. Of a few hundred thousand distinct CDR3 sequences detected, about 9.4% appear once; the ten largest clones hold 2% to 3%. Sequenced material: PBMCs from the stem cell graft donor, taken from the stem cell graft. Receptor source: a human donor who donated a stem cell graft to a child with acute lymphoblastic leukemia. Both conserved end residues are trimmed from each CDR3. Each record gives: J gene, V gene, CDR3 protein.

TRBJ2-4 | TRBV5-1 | ASSLVAGSAKNIQY
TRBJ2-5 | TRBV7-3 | ASSLENGGETQY
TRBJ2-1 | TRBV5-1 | ASSNGQGAYNEQF
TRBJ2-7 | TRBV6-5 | ASSYSRADREY
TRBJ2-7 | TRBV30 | AWSVDTDPSYEQY
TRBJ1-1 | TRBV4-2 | ASSHERGSEAF
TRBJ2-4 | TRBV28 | ASSLGDRSFNIQY
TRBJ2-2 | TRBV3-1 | ASSHQTSGSPGELF
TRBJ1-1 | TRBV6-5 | ASSLFGGQGANTEAF
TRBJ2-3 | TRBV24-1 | ATSEAGTSGFEDTQY
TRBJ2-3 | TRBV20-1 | SAPLAGTDTQY
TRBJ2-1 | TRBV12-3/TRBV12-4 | ASKRTAGSSYNEQF
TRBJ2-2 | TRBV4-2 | ASSQMGRIEELF
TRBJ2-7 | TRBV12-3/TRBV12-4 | ASSLGQGAVRYEQY
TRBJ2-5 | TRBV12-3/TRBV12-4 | ASSLNIRLAGKFQETQY
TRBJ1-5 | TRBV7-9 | ASSSQGFNQPQH
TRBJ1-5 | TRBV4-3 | ASSQDRGGNSNQPQH
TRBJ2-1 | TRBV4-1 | ASSQEPGVGYNEQF
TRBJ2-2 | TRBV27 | ASSFLADFTGELF
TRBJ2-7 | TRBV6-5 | ASSYSVSGGPRSYEQY
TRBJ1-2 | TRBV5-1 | ASSLGTGNGYT
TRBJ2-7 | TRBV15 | ATSRVLGQGDEQY
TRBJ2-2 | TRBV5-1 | ASSFGQGITGELF
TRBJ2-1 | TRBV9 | ASSPPWGTGGNEQF
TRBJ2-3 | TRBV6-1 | ASIRKGHGASTDTQY
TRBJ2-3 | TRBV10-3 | AIMSNTDTQY
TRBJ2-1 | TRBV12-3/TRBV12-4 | ASIQGLAPYNEQF
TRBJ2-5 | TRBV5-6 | ASSLVWDETQY
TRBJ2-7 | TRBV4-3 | ASSQGSGVGYEQY
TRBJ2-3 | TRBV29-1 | SVEGGVLVADTQY
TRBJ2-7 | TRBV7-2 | ASSIAPSDEQY
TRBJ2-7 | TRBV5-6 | ASSLGPISSYEQY
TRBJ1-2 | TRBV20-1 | SARGGQGANYGYT
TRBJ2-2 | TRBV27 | ASSLGFIGGELF
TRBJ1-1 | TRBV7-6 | ASSLDRGRGTEAF
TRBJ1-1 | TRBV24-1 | ATSDGTGTEAF
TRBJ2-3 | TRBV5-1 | ASSLGASGRTDTQY
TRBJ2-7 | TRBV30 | AWMAIGDRPYEQY